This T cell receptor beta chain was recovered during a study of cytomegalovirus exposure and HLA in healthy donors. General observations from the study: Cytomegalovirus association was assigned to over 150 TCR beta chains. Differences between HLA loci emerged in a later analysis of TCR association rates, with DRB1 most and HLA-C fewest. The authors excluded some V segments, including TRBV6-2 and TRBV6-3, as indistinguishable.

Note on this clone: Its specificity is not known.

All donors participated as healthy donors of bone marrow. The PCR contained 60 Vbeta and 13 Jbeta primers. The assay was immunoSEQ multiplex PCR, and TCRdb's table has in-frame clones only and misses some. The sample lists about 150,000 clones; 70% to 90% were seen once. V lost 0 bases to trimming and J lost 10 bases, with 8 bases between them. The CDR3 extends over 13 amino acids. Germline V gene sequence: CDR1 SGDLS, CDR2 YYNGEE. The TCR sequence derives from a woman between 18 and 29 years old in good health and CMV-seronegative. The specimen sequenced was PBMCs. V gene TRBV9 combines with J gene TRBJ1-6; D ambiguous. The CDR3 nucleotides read TGTGCCAGCAGCGTAGAGCCGGTCTCACCCCTCCACTTT. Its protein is CASSVEPVSPLHF.